Given below is one T cell receptor (beta chain) in context. These data come from a study of blood T cell repertoires in COVID-19. At the level of the study: Samples of COVID-19 (acute and convalescent) were obtained from the United States, Italy and Spain. In each case, the material was cDNA or gDNA derived from T cells, B-cell-depleted T cells, or PBMCs.

V was trimmed by 6 bases and J by 0 bases, leaving 9 bases between them. CDR3 length: 14 amino acids. Germline CDR1 WNHNN, CDR2 SYGVQD (reference sequence). Methods used by the authors: Amplification from reference gene primers served as the basis for estimated nucleated cell counts. The repertoire was sequenced with immunoSEQ multiplex PCR; TCRdb's copy has only in-frame clones and lacks some. Clonal size and the V and J genes are those of that table, whereas D and trimming came from the DNA. The repertoire holds about 160,000 clones, with over 65% as singletons. This clonotype originated in a man aged 70-80 years with acute or convalescent COVID-19. Sequences were obtained from peripheral blood. V and J are TRBV10-1 and TRBJ1-5; D perhaps matches TRBD1 (6 bases). The CDR3 DNA reads as TGCGCCAGCAGAGGACAGACTAGCAATCAGCCCCAGCATTTT. It is translated as CASRGQTSNQPQHF.